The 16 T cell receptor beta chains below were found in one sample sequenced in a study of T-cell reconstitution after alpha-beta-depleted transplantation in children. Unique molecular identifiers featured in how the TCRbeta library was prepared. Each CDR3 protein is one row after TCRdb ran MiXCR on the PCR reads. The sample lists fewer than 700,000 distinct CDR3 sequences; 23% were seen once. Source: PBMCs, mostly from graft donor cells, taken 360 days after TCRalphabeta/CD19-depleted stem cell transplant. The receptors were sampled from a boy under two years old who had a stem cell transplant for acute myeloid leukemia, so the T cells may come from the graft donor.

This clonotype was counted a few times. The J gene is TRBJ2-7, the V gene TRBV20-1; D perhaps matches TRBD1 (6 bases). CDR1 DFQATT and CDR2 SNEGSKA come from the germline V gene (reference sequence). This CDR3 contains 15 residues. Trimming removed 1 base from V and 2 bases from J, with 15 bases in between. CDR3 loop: CSARGVGALPYEQYV. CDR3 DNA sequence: TGCAGTGCTAGAGGGGTGGGGGCACTTCCCTACGAGCAGTACGTC.

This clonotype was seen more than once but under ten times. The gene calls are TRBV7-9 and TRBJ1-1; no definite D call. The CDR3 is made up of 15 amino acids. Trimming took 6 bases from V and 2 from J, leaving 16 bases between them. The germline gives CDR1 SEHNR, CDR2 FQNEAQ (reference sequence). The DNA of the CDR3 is TGTGCCAGCAGTTTTAGTGGGAGTCCTAACACTGAAGCTTTCTTT. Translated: CASSFSGSPNTEAFF.

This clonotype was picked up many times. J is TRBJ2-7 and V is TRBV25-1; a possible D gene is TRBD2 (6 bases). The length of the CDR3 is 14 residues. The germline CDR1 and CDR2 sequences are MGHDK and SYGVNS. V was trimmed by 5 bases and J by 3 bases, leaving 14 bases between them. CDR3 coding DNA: TGTGCCAGCAGTAAAGGAGGGGACTTCTACGAGCAGTACGTC. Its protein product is CASSKGGDFYEQYV.

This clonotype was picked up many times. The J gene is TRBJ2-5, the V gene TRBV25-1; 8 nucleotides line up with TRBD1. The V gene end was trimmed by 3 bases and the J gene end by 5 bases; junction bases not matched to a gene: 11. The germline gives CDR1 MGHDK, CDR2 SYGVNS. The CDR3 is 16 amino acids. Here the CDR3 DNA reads TGTGCCAGCAGTGAGGTCAGGGGGCTTACCGACGAGACCCAGTACTTC. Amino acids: CASSEVRGLTDETQYF.

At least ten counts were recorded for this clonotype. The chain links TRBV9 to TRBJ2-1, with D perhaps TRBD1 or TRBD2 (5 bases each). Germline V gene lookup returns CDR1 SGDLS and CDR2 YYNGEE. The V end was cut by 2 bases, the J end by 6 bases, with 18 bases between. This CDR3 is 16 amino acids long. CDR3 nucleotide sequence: TGTGCCAGCAGCGTGCCGGGGCAGGGCGGAACCAATGAGCAGTTCTTC. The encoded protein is CASSVPGQGGTNEQFF.

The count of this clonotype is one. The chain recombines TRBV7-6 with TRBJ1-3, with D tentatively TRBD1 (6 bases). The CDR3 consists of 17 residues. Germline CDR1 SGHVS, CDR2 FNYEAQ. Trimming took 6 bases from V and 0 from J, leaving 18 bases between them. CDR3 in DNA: TGTGCCAGCAGGCCTTACAGGGAAGGGGGCTCTGGAAACACCATATATTTT. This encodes CASRPYREGGSGNTIYF.

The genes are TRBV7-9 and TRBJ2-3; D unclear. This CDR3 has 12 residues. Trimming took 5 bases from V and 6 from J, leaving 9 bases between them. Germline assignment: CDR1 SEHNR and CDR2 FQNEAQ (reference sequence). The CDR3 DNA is TGTGCCAGCAGCCCGATGAGTGATACGCAGTATTTT. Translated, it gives CASSPMSDTQYF.

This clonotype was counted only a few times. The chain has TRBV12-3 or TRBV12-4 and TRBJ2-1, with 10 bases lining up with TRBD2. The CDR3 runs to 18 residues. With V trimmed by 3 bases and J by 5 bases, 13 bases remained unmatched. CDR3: CASSLGLSGGYGNNEQFF. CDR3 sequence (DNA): TGTGCCAGCAGTTTGGGCCTTAGCGGGGGGTATGGAAACAATGAGCAGTTCTTC.

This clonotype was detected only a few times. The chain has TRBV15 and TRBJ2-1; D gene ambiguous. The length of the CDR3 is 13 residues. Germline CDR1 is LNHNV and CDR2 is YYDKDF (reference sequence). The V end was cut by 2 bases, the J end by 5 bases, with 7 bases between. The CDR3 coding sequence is TGTGCCACCAGCAGAAGACGGCACAATGAGCAGTTCTTC. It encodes CATSRRRHNEQFF.

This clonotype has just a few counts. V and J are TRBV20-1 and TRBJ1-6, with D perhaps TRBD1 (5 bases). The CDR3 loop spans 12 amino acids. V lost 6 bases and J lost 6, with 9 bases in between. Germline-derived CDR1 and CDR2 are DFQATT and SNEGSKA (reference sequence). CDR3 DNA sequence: TGCAGTGCAAAGGACACTAATTCACCCCTCCACTTT. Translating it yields CSAKDTNSPLHF.

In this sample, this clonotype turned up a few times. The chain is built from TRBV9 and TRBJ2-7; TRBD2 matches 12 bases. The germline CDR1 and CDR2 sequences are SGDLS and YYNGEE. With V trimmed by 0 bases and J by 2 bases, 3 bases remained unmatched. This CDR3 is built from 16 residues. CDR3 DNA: TGTGCCAGCAGCGTAGGAGGACTAGCGGGGACCTACGAGCAGTACTTC. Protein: CASSVGGLAGTYEQYF.

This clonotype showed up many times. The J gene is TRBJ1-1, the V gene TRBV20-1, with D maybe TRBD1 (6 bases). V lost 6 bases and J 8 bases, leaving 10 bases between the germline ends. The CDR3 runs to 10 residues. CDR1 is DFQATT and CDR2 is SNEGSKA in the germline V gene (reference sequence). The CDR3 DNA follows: TGCAGTGCAGCTAGGGGGGAAGCTTTCTTT. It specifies CSAARGEAFF.

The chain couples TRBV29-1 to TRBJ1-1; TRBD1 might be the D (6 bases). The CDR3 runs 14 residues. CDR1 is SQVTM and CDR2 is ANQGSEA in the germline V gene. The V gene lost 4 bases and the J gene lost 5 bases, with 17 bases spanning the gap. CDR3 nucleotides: TGCAGCGTTGTGAACGGGGGCGCTTGGACTGAAGCTTTCTTT. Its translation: CSVVNGGAWTEAFF.

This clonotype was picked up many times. The CDR3 DNA reads as TGTGCCATCAGTGAGGGGGGCAGGGACGCTTTCTTT. This translates into CAISEGGRDAFF. The chain combines TRBV10-3 with TRBJ1-1, with D perhaps TRBD1 (6 bases). The CDR3 has 12 residues. Trimming removed 2 bases from V and 11 bases from J, with 12 bases in between. Germline CDR1 is ENHRY and CDR2 is SYGVKD.

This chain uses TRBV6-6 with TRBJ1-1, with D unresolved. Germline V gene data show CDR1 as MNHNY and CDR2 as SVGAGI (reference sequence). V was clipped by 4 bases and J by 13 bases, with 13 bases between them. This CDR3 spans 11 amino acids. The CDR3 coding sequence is TGTGCCAGCAGTTTATCGGTCGCAGTTTTCTTT. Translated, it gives CASSLSVAVFF.

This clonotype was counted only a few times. The CDR3 protein is CASSEFTTYNEQFF. The CDR3 region has the DNA TGTGCCAGCAGTGAATTCACAACCTACAATGAGCAGTTCTTC. The V gene is TRBV2, the J gene TRBJ2-1; D is ambiguous. CDR1 is SNHLY and CDR2 is FYNNEI in the germline V gene. The CDR3 runs to 14 residues. Trimming removed 2 bases from V and 2 bases from J, with 7 bases in between.